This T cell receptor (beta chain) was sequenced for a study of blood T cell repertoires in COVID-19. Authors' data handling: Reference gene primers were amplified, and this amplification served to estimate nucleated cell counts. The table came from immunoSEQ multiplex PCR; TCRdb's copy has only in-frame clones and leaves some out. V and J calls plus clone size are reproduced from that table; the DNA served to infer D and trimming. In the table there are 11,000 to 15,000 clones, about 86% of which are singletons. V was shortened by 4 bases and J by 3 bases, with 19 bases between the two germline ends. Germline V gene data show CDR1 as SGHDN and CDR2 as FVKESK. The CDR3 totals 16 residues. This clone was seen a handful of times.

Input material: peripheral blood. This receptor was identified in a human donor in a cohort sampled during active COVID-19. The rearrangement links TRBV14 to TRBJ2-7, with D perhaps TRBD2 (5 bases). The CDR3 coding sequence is TGTGCCAGCAGCCGGTCTTCCCTCGGGGTAAGCTACGAGCAGTACTTC. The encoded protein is CASSRSSLGVSYEQYF.